These 23 T cell receptor beta chains were all obtained from the same sample, sequenced in a study of blood T cell repertoires in COVID-19 (dated by TCRdb to about 2020). The library was generated by the immunoSEQ multiplex PCR assay. TCRdb took this table from immuneACCESS and kept in-frame rearrangements with V and J called. Such tables lack part of the clones; where checked against another copy, unresolved V genes explain under half of the gap, and the rest is unexplained. For this sample the table gives 220,000 or so clones, of which roughly four fifths were detected only once. The biggest ten clones account for about 3.2% of the sample. Sequencing was carried out using PBMCs or T cells enriched from blood (not recorded which). Receptor source: a woman aged 60 to 75 who had recovered from COVID-19.

This chain joins TRBV2 and TRBJ1-1; D is possibly TRBD1 (6 bases). This CDR3 contains 17 residues. From germline, CDR1 is SNHLY and CDR2 FYNNEI. Trimming left V 0 bases short and J 0 bases short, with 14 bases between. This CDR3 reads CASSEALWDKMNTEAFF. The CDR3 region has the DNA TGTGCCAGCAGTGAAGCGCTTTGGGACAAAATGAACACTGAAGCTTTCTTT. Full variable domain (rest looked up from reference TRBV2 and TRBJ1-1): EPEVTQTPSHQVTQMGQEVILRCVPISNHLYFYWYRQILGQKVEFLVSFYNNEISEKSEIFDDQFSVERPDGSNFTLKIRSTKLEDSAMYFCASSEALWDKMNTEAFFGQGTRLTVV.

V usage is TRBV7-2 and J usage is TRBJ2-7, with 9 bases matching TRBD2. Losses at the gene ends were 5 bases for V and 1 base for J; bases not matched to a gene: 6. There are 15 residues in the CDR3. CDR1 SGHTA and CDR2 FQGNSA come from the germline V gene. The CDR3 DNA reads TGTGCCAGCAGCACGACTAGCGGAGGTTCCTACGAGCAGTACTTC. Its protein product is CASSTTSGGSYEQYF.

This chain links TRBV4-1 with TRBJ1-4; 9 nucleotides align to TRBD1. This CDR3 is 18 amino acids long. The ends lost 2 bases at V and 5 bases at J; junction bases unmatched: 12. Per germline, CDR1 MGHRA and CDR2 YSYEKL. CDR3 DNA: TGCGCCAGCAGCCAACAAGGGACAGGGCCCCTACTGAATGAAAAACTGTTTTTT. Residues: CASSQQGTGPLLNEKLFF.

This clone was seen only a few times. The chain is built from TRBV5-6 and TRBJ1-2, with D perhaps TRBD1 (6 bases). Trimming took off 4 bases at V and 6 bases at J, with 13 bases between the two ends. The CDR3 spans 13 residues. Germline assignment: CDR1 SGHDT and CDR2 YYEEEE. As DNA, the CDR3 is TGTGCCAGCAGCCAGACAGGAACTCATGGCTACACCTTC. Its translation is CASSQTGTHGYTF.

This clone was recorded only once. The rearrangement joins TRBV5-1 to TRBJ1-3; the match to TRBD1 covers 8 bases. This CDR3 has 14 amino acids. J gave up 5 bases and V 4 bases, and 5 bases lay outside the gene matches. CDR1 and CDR2 from the germline V gene are SGHRS and YFSETQ. CDR3 sequence (DNA): TGCGCCAGCAGCATCGGACAGGGAAGAAACACCATATATTTT. Amino acid sequence: CASSIGQGRNTIYF.

The rearrangement uses TRBV6-5 and TRBJ1-3; D ambiguous. CDR3 length equals 15 residues. CDR1 and CDR2 from the germline V gene are MNHEY and SVGAGI. The germline V and J ends were trimmed by 5 bases and 0 bases, with 11 bases remaining between them. In nucleotides, the CDR3 is TGTGCCAGCAGTCCGGACGGGAGCTCTGGAAACACCATATATTTT. Its protein is CASSPDGSSGNTIYF.

The chain links TRBV5-6 to TRBJ2-7; weak D call: TRBD1 (6 bases). Trimming took off 2 bases at V and 4 bases at J, with 7 bases between the two ends. In germline, CDR1 is SGHDT, CDR2 YYEEEE. The CDR3 spans 12 residues. The DNA for the CDR3 is TGTGCCAGCAGCTTTGACAGGTACGAGCAGTACTTC. Translated: CASSFDRYEQYF.

The V and J genes are TRBV6-1 and TRBJ2-3; the D gene is possibly TRBD2 (5 bases). Trimming left V 3 bases short and J 1 base short, with 11 bases between. The CDR3 totals 15 residues. Per germline, CDR1 MNHNS and CDR2 SASEGT. The CDR3 is CASSEEKGGTDTQYF. Written as DNA, the CDR3 is TGTGCCAGCAGTGAGGAGAAGGGAGGCACAGATACGCAGTATTTT.

The chain has TRBV7-3 and TRBJ2-4, with 11 bases fitting TRBD2. V shed 2 bases, J shed 2 bases, and the junction held 5 bases outside the gene matches. The germline V gene has CDR1 SGHTA and CDR2 FQGTGA. This CDR3 contains 17 residues. The CDR3 DNA follows: TGTGCCAGCAGCTTAGCACTAGCGGGGGAAACCAAAAACATTCAGTACTTC. This sequence encodes CASSLALAGETKNIQYF. The variable domain in full, completed from reference TRBV7-3 and TRBJ2-4, reads GAGVSQTPSNKVTEKGKYVELRCDPISGHTALYWYRQSLGQGPEFLIYFQGTGAADDSGLPNDRFFAVRPEGSVSTLKIQRTERGDSAVYLCASSLALAGETKNIQYFGAGTRLSVL.

The chain has TRBV18 and TRBJ2-7, with D possibly being TRBD2 (5 bases). Between the trimmed V and J ends, which lost 2 bases and 2 bases, there was a span of 13 bases. In germline, CDR1 is KGHSH, CDR2 LQKENI. The CDR3 covers 15 residues. The CDR3 sequence is CASSPSPLEAYEQYF. CDR3 nucleotides: TGTGCCAGCTCACCATCTCCCCTGGAGGCCTACGAGCAGTACTTC.

This clone was counted a few times. The chain is built from TRBV5-4 and TRBJ1-1, with D uncertain. The germline V gene has CDR1 SGHNT and CDR2 YYREEE (reference sequence). The CDR3 consists of 15 residues. The V end was cut by 3 bases, the J end by 5 bases, with 17 bases between. CDR3 loop: CASSSAVGRETEAFF. Written as DNA, the CDR3 is TGTGCCAGCAGCTCCGCGGTCGGGAGGGAGACTGAAGCTTTCTTT.

The J gene is TRBJ1-4, the V gene TRBV15; TRBD1 might be the D (6 bases). This CDR3 comprises 15 residues. V lost 3 bases, J lost 7 bases, and 15 bases lay in between. The germline V gene encodes CDR1 LNHNV and CDR2 YYDKDF (reference sequence). The chain's CDR3 is CATSSPSKGVEKLFF. The CDR3 bases are TGTGCCACCAGCAGCCCCTCTAAGGGGGTTGAAAAACTGTTTTTT.

The V gene is TRBV5-4, the J gene TRBJ2-1; tentatively, D is TRBD2 (5 bases). This CDR3 has 16 amino acids. The germline V and J ends were trimmed by 0 bases and 5 bases, with 15 bases remaining between them. CDR1 and CDR2 (germline): SGHNT, YYREEE (reference sequence). DNA of the CDR3: TGTGCCAGCAGCTTGGCCGAGGGTCGGGGAAACAATGAGCAGTTCTTC. Translating it yields CASSLAEGRGNNEQFF.

The sample holds one count of this clone. This chain joins TRBV5-1 and TRBJ1-2; 9 bases map to TRBD1. Trimming removed 2 bases from V and 7 bases from J; junction bases left unmatched: 6. The CDR3 has 14 amino acids. CDR1 is SGHRS and CDR2 is YFSETQ in the germline V gene. The CDR3 here is CASSLQGARSGYTF. CDR3 in DNA: TGCGCCAGCAGCTTACAGGGGGCCCGAAGTGGCTACACCTTC.

The gene calls are TRBV6-1 and TRBJ1-2; D is undetermined. Germline CDR1 MNHNS, CDR2 SASEGT. The CDR3 loop spans 12 amino acids. V was clipped by 1 base and J by 5 bases, with 5 bases between them. The CDR3 loop is CASSEGSYGYTF. CDR3 in DNA: TGTGCCAGCAGTGAAGGCAGTTATGGCTACACCTTC.

The chain employs TRBV18 and TRBJ2-3, with a tentative D call TRBD2 (6 bases). The CDR3 loop spans 14 amino acids. Looked up from germline, CDR1 is KGHSH and CDR2 is LQKENI. V gave up 0 bases and J gave up 4 bases, with 8 bases separating them. CDR3 sequence reads: CASSPPGGADTQYF. In DNA, the CDR3 is TGTGCCAGCTCACCACCGGGGGGAGCAGATACGCAGTATTTT.

The rearrangement joins TRBV2 to TRBJ2-7; 9 nucleotides match TRBD1. The CDR3 sequence is 16 residues long. Germline CDR1 is SNHLY and CDR2 is FYNNEI. With V trimmed by 6 bases and J by 0 bases, 9 bases remained unmatched. For the CDR3, the DNA is TGTGCCAGCAGGGAAATTCCGGGACAGGGCTCCTACGAGCAGTACTTC. This codes for CASREIPGQGSYEQYF.

The chain carries TRBV10-3 and TRBJ2-1; D not certain. The germline V gene encodes CDR1 ENHRY and CDR2 SYGVKD. CDR3 length: 16 residues. V shed 0 bases and J shed 0 bases, with 9 bases lying between them. The CDR3 nucleotides read TGTGCCATCAGTGAGTCATCACTCACCTCCTACAATGAGCAGTTCTTC. It codes for CAISESSLTSYNEQFF.

The CDR3 here is CATQQGMRQPQHF. CDR3 nucleotides: TGTGCCACCCAACAGGGAATGCGGCAGCCCCAGCATTTT. The chain couples TRBV6-5 to TRBJ1-5, with D possibly TRBD1 on 6 matching bases. Trimming removed 10 bases at V and 7 bases at J, with 17 bases between. The CDR3 is 13 amino acids. The germline gives CDR1 MNHEY, CDR2 SVGAGI.

The chain couples TRBV3-1 (or the pseudogene TRBV3-2) to TRBJ1-1, with TRBD1 matching over 8 bases. The CDR3 contains 14 residues. Unmatched junction bases numbered 6, after V lost 7 bases and J lost 2 bases. CDR1 is LGHDT and CDR2 is YNNKEL in the germline V gene (reference sequence). The CDR3 coding sequence is TGTGCCAGCACTATACAGGGGGTAAACACTGAAGCTTTCTTT. This translates into CASTIQGVNTEAFF.

CDR3: CASRVIPGTGVYEQYF. CDR3 nucleotides: TGTGCCAGCAGAGTTATCCCCGGGACAGGGGTCTACGAGCAGTACTTC. The V gene is TRBV7-8, the J gene TRBJ2-7, with 10 bases aligning to TRBD1. The junction had 11 bases not matched to a gene; V was cut back by 6 bases and J by 3 bases. Germline CDR1 is SGHVS and CDR2 is FQNEAQ. The CDR3 loop spans 16 amino acids.

CDR3 region: CASSSARDRGMNTEAFF. CDR3 nucleotides: TGTGCCAGCAGCTCAGCCCGGGACAGGGGGATGAACACTGAAGCTTTCTTT. V is TRBV5-8 and J is TRBJ1-1; 11 nucleotides agree with TRBD1. This CDR3 is 17 amino acids long. The V segment lost 3 bases and the J segment 0 bases; nucleotides outside the gene matches: 7. The germline V gene encodes CDR1 SGHTS and CDR2 YDEGEE.

The chain has TRBV27 and TRBJ1-6, with a possible D match to TRBD1 (5 bases). The CDR3 has 17 residues. Germline-derived CDR1 and CDR2 are MNHEY and SMNVEV (reference sequence). The V end lost 3 bases, the J end lost 7 bases, and 19 bases lay between the germline ends. The CDR3 protein is CASSLVTATLGNSPLHF. DNA for the CDR3: TGTGCCAGCAGTTTGGTGACAGCGACCTTGGGGAATTCACCCCTCCACTTT.